These 6 T cell receptor beta chains came from one sample sequenced in a study of blood T cell repertoires in COVID-19 (dated by TCRdb to the early 2020s). The method was the immunoSEQ multiplex PCR assay. Here the immuneACCESS table is served through TCRdb, limited to in-frame sequences with V and J called. Missing clones are a known gap in these copies; in checked studies unresolved V genes cover under half, and the rest lacks a known reason. The sample table lists around 310,000 clones, approximately 89% of them with a count of one. 9.5% of the sample comes from the top ten. The sequenced sample consisted of PBMCs or T cells enriched from blood (not recorded which). The receptors shown here come from a woman in her 40s who had recovered from COVID-19.

This clone was detected only a few times. The gene calls are TRBV14 and TRBJ1-1; 8 positions agree with TRBD1. The CDR3 extends over 14 amino acids. The germline V gene has CDR1 SGHDN and CDR2 FVKESK. The V segment lost 4 bases and the J segment 4 bases; nucleotides outside the gene matches: 5. The CDR3 DNA sequence: TGTGCCAGCAGCCTTAGACAGGGGTTCACTGAAGCTTTCTTT. Amino acid sequence: CASSLRQGFTEAFF.

The V call is TRBV6-2 or TRBV6-3, the J call TRBJ2-5; D is ambiguous. Germline lookup yields CDR1 MNHEY and CDR2 SVGEGT. Trimming stripped 0 bases from V and 1 base from J, with 6 bases between. This CDR3 comprises 14 residues. The CDR3 DNA reads as TGTGCCAGCAGTTACTCCTCGGGCCAAGAGACCCAGTACTTC. Protein product: CASSYSSGQETQYF.

The chain has TRBV13 and TRBJ2-3, with TRBD2 as a possible D gene (6 bases). With 2 bases removed from V and 4 bases from J, the gap between germline ends came to 13 bases. Germline V gives CDR1 PRHDT, CDR2 FYEKMQ (reference sequence). CDR3 length: 15 amino acids. The CDR3 region has the DNA TGTGCCAGCAGCTTAATACACGGGGGACCAGATACGCAGTATTTT. Amino acids: CASSLIHGGPDTQYF.

This sequence joins TRBV28 and TRBJ1-1, with D maybe TRBD1 (5 bases). Germline lookup yields CDR1 MDHEN and CDR2 SYDVKM. Trimming took off 6 bases at V and 0 bases at J, with 17 bases between the two ends. The CDR3 spans 16 residues. The CDR3, as DNA: TGTGCCAGCAGCCTCAACAGCGGGGGTATGAACACTGAAGCTTTCTTT. Encoded protein: CASSLNSGGMNTEAFF.

The V and J genes are TRBV3-1 (or the pseudogene TRBV3-2) and TRBJ2-1; 9 positions agree with TRBD2. Germline loops: CDR1 LGHDT, CDR2 YNNKEL (reference sequence). The CDR3 loop spans 15 amino acids. J gave up 2 bases and V 7 bases, and 6 bases lay outside the gene matches. In nucleotides, the CDR3 is TGTGCCAGCAACCATCTAGCGGGGACCTACAATGAGCAGTTCTTC. Translating gives CASNHLAGTYNEQFF.

V is TRBV11-3 and J is TRBJ2-7, with 9 bases lining up with TRBD1. Germline V gene lookup returns CDR1 SGHNT and CDR2 YENEEA. CDR3 length equals 16 residues. J was trimmed by 5 bases and V by 2 bases; bases with no gene match: 10. The CDR3 is CASSLRQGVRRDEQYF. In DNA form, the CDR3 reads TGTGCCAGCAGCTTAAGACAGGGGGTCCGTCGGGACGAGCAGTACTTC.